The clone carrying this T cell receptor beta chain was recorded a few times. The antigen is not known. The sample comes from a study of blood T cells in healthy people across ages. Study background: Roughly one uniquely barcoded beta molecule per two T cells was captured.

General study points: Observed TCR beta diversity per million T cells went down as age went up. This fall followed a roughly linear course with age. A strong correlation between TCR beta diversity and naive T cell percentage was seen.

Then a second PCR, running roughly 7 to 11 cycles, was carried out with a sample-barcoded 5' primer and a J-beta primer mix. Each cDNA molecule carried a tag from a template-switch adaptor that contained 12 random nucleotides. TCRdb reprocessed the 5' RACE reads with MiXCR, giving one entry per CDR3 protein. The sample consists of about 780,000 distinct CDR3 sequences, less than 60% of them appearing once. The ends were cut back, 5 bases at V and 7 bases at J, with 15 bases in the middle. The V gene's germline CDR1 is SQVTM and CDR2 ANQGSEA. This CDR3 is 12 amino acids long. This sequence joins TRBV29-1 and TRBJ2-7; TRBD1 is a possible D gene (6 bases). The sequencing sample was made of blood. This TCR was sampled from an elderly man in good health. CDR3 loop: CSVRDKVGEQYF. The CDR3 coding sequence is TGCAGCGTTCGGGACAAGGTCGGGGAGCAGTACTTC.